One TCR beta chain is described in this entry. Its target is not known. This specimen comes from a study of T cells after posttransplantation cyclophosphamide. This CDR3 has 17 amino acids. V lost 6 bases, J lost 5 bases, and 13 bases stayed unmatched. Germline CDR1 is KGHSH and CDR2 is LQKENI. Study-wide results and caveats: Later blood repertoires were often dominated by clones from the donor CD8+ memory compartment.

Measured with immunoSEQ multiplex PCR; TCRdb has only the in-frame clones, and not every one. Found here are around 13,000 clones, under 85% of them singletons; the top ten hold under 0.95%. The genes are TRBV18 and TRBJ2-1, with 10 nucleotides matching TRBD2. Sequenced sample: memory CD4+ T cells sorted from PBMCs. This sequence originates from a middle-aged man in good health, CMV-negative, and a related stem cell transplant donor. CDR3 amino acids: CASSPTFGLADNNEQFF. Here the CDR3 DNA reads TGTGCCAGCTCTCCAACATTCGGACTAGCGGACAACAATGAGCAGTTCTTC.